Following are 3 T cell receptor beta chains from one sample sequenced in a study of cytomegalovirus exposure and HLA in healthy donors. The PCR employed 60 Vbeta primers together with 13 Jbeta primers. Assay used: immunoSEQ multiplex PCR; TCRdb lists only in-frame clones, some missing. The table lists about 130,000 clones, 60% to 85% of them singletons. The specimen was PBMCs. The source is a woman under 30 in good health and CMV-seronegative.

J is TRBJ2-7 and V is TRBV5-1; the D gene is possibly TRBD1 (5 bases). The CDR3 spans 14 residues. The germline V gene encodes CDR1 SGHRS and CDR2 YFSETQ. V was shortened by 3 bases and J by 3 bases, with 13 bases between the two germline ends. CDR3 region: CASSSGHKFYEQYF. CDR3 DNA: TGCGCCAGCAGCTCCGGACACAAGTTCTACGAGCAGTACTTC.

The J gene is TRBJ2-2, the V gene TRBV5-1, with TRBD2 as a possible D gene (6 bases). CDR3 length equals 13 residues. Trimming took off 5 bases at V and 4 bases at J, with 9 bases between the two ends. Germline loops: CDR1 SGHRS, CDR2 YFSETQ. The CDR3 sequence is CASRGLLTGELFF. The DNA for the CDR3 is TGCGCCAGCAGGGGACTCCTCACCGGGGAGCTGTTTTTT.

The CDR3 nucleotides read TGTGCTAGTGGTCTGGACACCTTCTCTGAAGCTTTCTTT. Protein: CASGLDTFSEAFF. The V and J genes are TRBV12-5 and TRBJ1-1; perhaps TRBD1 as D (5 bases). V lost 5 bases and J 6 bases, leaving 13 bases between the germline ends. CDR3 length: 13 amino acids. Germline values: CDR1 LGHNT, CDR2 FRNRAP.